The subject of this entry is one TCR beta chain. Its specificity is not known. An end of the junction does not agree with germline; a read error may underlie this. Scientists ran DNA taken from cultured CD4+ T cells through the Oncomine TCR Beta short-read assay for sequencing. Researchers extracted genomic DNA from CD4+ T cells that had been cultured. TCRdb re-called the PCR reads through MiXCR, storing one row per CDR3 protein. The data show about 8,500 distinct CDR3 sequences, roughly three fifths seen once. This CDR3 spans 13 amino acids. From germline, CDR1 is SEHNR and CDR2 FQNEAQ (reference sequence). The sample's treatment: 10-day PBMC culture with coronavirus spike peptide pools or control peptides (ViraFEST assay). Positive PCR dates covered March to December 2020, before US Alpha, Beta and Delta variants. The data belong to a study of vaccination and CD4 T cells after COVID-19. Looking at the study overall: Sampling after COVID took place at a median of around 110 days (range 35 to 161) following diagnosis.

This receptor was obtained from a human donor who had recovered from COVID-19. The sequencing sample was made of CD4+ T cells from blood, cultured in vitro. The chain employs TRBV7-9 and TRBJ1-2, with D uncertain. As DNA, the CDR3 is TGTGCCAGCAGCTTAGCAGGGATCTATAGCTACACCTTC. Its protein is CASSLAGIYSYTF.